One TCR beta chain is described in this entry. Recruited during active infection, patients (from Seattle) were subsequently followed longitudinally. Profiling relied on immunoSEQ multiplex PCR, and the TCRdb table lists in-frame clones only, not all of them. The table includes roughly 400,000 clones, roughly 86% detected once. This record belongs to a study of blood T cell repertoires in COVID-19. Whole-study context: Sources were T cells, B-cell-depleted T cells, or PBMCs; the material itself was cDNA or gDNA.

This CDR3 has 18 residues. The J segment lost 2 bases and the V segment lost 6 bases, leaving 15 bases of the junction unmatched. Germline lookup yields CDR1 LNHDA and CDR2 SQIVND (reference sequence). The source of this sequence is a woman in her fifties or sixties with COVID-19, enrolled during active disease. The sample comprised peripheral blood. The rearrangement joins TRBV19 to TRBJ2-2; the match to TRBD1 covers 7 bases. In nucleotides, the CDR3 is TGTGCCAGTAGCCTTACTCCTAAGACAGGGTATAACACCGGGGAGCTGTTTTTT. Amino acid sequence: CASSLTPKTGYNTGELFF.